The present entry profiles one T cell receptor beta chain with its context. These data are taken from a study of control samples from healthy donors and cancer patients. TCRdb's table, derived via immunoSEQ multiplex PCR, lists solely in-frame clones and lacks some. The sample carries about 150,000 clones, roughly 94% recorded once. Germline V lookup: CDR1 GTSNPN, CDR2 SVGIG (reference sequence). This CDR3 has 14 residues. V shed 6 bases, J shed 6 bases, and the junction held 11 bases outside the gene matches. The rearrangement joins TRBV30 to TRBJ1-1; 9 bases are a match to TRBD1. This clonotype was obtained from a man aged 40-55 years in good health. Sequencing input: blood. In nucleotides, the CDR3 is TGTGCCTGCCGCATGCTACAGGGGGCTTCTGAAGCTTTCTTT. Protein sequence: CACRMLQGASEAFF.